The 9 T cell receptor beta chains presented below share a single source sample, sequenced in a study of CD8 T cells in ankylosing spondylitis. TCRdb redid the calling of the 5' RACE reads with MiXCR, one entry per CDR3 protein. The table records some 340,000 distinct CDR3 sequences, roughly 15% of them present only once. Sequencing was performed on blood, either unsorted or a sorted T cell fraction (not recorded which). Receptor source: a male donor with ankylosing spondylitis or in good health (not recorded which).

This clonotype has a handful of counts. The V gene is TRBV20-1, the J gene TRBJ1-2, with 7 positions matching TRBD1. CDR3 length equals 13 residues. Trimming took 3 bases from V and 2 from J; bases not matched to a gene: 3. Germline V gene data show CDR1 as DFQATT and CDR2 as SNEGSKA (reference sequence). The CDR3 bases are TGCAGTGCTAGTCGGGACAGCAACTATGGCTACACCTTC. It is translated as CSASRDSNYGYTF.

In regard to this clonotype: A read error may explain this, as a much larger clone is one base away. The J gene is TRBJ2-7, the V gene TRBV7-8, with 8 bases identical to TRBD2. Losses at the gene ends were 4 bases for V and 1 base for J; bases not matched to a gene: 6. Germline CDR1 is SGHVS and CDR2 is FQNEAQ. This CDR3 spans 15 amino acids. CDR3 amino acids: CASSSLGGGSYEQYF. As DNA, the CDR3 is TGTGCCAGCAGCTCCCTCGGGGGGGGTTCCTACGAGCAGTACTTC. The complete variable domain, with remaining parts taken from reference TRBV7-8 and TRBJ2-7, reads GAGVSQSPRYKVAKRGQDVALRCDPISGHVSLFWYQQALGQGPEFLTYFQNEAQLDKSGLPSDRFFAERPEGSVSTLKIQRTQQEDSAVYLCASSSLGGGSYEQYFGPGTRLTVT.

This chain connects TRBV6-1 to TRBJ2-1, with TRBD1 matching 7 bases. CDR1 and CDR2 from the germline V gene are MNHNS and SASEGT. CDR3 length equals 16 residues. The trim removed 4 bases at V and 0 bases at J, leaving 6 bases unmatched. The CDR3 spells CASSAGQVLSYNEQFF. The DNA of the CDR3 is TGTGCCAGCAGTGCCGGACAGGTTCTCTCCTACAATGAGCAGTTCTTC.

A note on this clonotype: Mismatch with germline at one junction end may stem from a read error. This CDR3 is CASSRSGGASDTRYF. The DNA for the CDR3 is TGTGCCAGCAGTCGTAGCGGGGGGGCCTCAGATACGCGGTATTTT. The V and J genes are TRBV12-3 or TRBV12-4 and TRBJ2-3; 11 bases align to TRBD2. The length of the CDR3 is 15 residues.

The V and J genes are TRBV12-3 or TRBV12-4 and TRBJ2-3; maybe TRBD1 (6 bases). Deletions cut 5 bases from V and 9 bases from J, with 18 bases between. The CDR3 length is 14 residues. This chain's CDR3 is CASSPGQSPQTQYF. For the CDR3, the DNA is TGTGCCAGCAGTCCAGGACAGTCACCTCAGACGCAGTATTTT.

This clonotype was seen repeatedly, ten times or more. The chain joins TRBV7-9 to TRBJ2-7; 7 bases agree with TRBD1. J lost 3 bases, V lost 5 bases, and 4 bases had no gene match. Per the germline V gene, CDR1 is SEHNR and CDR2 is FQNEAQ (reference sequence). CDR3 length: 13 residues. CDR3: CASSQGQYYEQYF. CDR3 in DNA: TGTGCCAGCAGCCAGGGACAGTACTACGAGCAGTACTTC.

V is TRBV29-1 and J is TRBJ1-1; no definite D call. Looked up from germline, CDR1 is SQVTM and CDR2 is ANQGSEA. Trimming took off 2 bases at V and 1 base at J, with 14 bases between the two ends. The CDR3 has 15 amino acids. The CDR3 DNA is TGCAGCGTTGAACCATCCGCCGCCGGGAACACTGAAGCTTTCTTT. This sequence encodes CSVEPSAAGNTEAFF.

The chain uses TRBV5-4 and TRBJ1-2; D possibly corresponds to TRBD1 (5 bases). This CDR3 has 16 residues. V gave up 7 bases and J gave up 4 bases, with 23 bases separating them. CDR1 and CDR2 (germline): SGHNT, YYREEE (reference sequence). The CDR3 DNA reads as TGTGCCAGCTCCCGAGACGGGACGCCTCTACTCTATGGCTACACCTTC. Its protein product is CASSRDGTPLLYGYTF.

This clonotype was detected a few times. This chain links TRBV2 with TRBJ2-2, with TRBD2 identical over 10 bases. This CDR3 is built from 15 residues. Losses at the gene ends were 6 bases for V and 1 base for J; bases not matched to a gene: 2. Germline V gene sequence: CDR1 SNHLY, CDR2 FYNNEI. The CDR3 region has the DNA TGTGCCAGCAGACTAGCGGGGCAGAACACCGGGGAGCTGTTTTTT. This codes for CASRLAGQNTGELFF.